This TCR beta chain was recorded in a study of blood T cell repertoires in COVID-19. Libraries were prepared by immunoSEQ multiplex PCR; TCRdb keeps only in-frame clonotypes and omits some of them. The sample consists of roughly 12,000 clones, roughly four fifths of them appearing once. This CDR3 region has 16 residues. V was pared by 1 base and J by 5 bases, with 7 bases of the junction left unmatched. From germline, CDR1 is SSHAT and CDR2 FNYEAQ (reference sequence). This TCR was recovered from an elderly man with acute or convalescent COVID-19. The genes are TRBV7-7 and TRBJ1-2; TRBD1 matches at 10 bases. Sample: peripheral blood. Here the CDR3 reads CASSLGGQGFRYGYTF. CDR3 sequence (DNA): TGTGCCAGCAGCTTAGGGGGACAGGGGTTTCGGTATGGCTACACCTTC.